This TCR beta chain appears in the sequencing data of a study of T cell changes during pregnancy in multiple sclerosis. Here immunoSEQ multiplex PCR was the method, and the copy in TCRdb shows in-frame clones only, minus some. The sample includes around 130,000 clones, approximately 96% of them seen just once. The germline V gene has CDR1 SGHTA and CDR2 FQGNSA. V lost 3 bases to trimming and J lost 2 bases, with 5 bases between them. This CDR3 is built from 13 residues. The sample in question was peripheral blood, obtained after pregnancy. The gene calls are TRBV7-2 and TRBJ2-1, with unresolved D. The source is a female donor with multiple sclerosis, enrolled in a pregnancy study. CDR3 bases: TGTGCCAGCAGCTTGGGCACCTACAATGAGCAGTTCTTC. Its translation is CASSLGTYNEQFF.